This T cell receptor delta chain appears in the sequencing data of a study of gamma-delta T cells after stem cell transplantation. By sample share, this clone is large. The same CDR3 also results from other DNA sequences found in this sample. TCRdb reprocessed the RT-PCR reads through CATT. The repertoire holds more than 3,000 delta-chain clones, with around 1.7% as singletons. The junction had 4 bases not matched to a gene; V was cut back by 1 base and J by 0 bases. The CDR3 consists of 15 residues. Germline CDR1 and CDR2: GEAIGNYY and EKD. The receptor's source is a human donor. It is not recorded whose cells these are; they may come from a transplant donor. The sample was gamma-delta T cells. V gene TRDV2 combines with J gene TRDJ1; TRDD3 aligns across 7 bases. The CDR3 sequence is CACDTLGVYTDKLIF. In nucleotides, the CDR3 is TGTGCCTGTGACACTCTGGGGGTCTACACCGATAAACTCATCTTT.